This section outlines one T cell receptor beta chain sequence together with its context. The data are from a study of blood T cell repertoires in COVID-19. Only in-frame clones appear in the TCRdb table, and some are missing; sequencing was by immunoSEQ multiplex PCR. Of tens of thousands of clones in the sample, approximately 72% were seen once. V lost 7 bases, J lost 4 bases, and 10 bases stayed unmatched. CDR1 is SNHLY, CDR2 FYNNEI, per germline. CDR3 length: 14 residues. The clonotype originates from a woman in her 70s with COVID-19, enrolled during active disease. J is TRBJ2-7 and V is TRBV2; 7 nucleotides align to TRBD2. Sequenced sample: peripheral blood. CDR3: CASTSGRGRYEQYF. DNA of the CDR3: TGTGCCAGCACCTCCGGGCGGGGGAGGTACGAGCAGTACTTC.